The rows below give T cell receptor beta chains drawn from one sample of a study of cytomegalovirus exposure and HLA in healthy donors. Repertoires were generated with immunoSEQ multiplex PCR, while TCRdb's copy carries only in-frame clones and drops some. The sample has about 190,000 clones; approximately 79% are singletons. The specimen was PBMCs. These receptors all stem from a woman aged 18-29 years in good health and CMV-seronegative. The conserved cysteine and the conserved F or W are not part of the CDR3 here. The D gene is left open where the match is weak. The size of a clone is reported for some rows only, either as once, few or many, or as a class for expanded clones.

j_call: TRBJ2-1; d_call: TRBD1; v_call: TRBV5-5; clone_size: -; cdr3_aa: ASSHGSWQGAYNEQF
j_call: TRBJ1-1; d_call: -; v_call: TRBV29-1; clone_size: -; cdr3_aa: SVEWPGNTEAF
j_call: TRBJ2-2; d_call: -; v_call: TRBV19; clone_size: -; cdr3_aa: ASSQPGLLGANTGELF
j_call: TRBJ1-4; d_call: TRBD1; v_call: TRBV11-2; clone_size: -; cdr3_aa: ASSADRVFEKLF
j_call: TRBJ2-7; d_call: -; v_call: TRBV2; clone_size: once; cdr3_aa: ASSEPFVYEQY
j_call: TRBJ2-1; d_call: TRBD2; v_call: TRBV4-2; clone_size: once; cdr3_aa: ASSQDLAGYNYNEQF
j_call: TRBJ1-1; d_call: -; v_call: TRBV19; clone_size: -; cdr3_aa: ASSIDGGQAF
j_call: TRBJ1-2; d_call: -; v_call: TRBV27; clone_size: -; cdr3_aa: ASSEQWNYGYT
j_call: TRBJ2-3; d_call: -; v_call: TRBV4-2; clone_size: -; cdr3_aa: ASSQALARGRDTQY
j_call: TRBJ2-5; d_call: -; v_call: TRBV4-3; clone_size: -; cdr3_aa: ASSLQGAGGYQETQY
j_call: TRBJ1-3; d_call: -; v_call: TRBV28; clone_size: -; cdr3_aa: ATYLGGAGNTIY
j_call: TRBJ1-2; d_call: TRBD1; v_call: TRBV7-3; clone_size: -; cdr3_aa: ASSSSDRAYGYT
j_call: TRBJ2-7; d_call: TRBD2; v_call: TRBV5-6; clone_size: -; cdr3_aa: ASSSRSGRGYEQY
j_call: TRBJ1-5; d_call: TRBD1; v_call: TRBV5-5; clone_size: -; cdr3_aa: ASSLEGPGGHQPQH
j_call: TRBJ1-1; d_call: TRBD1; v_call: TRBV13; clone_size: -; cdr3_aa: ASSLGQGMNTEAF
j_call: TRBJ1-4; d_call: TRBD1; v_call: TRBV9; clone_size: -; cdr3_aa: ASSRTGGSEKLF
j_call: TRBJ2-2; d_call: TRBD2; v_call: TRBV6-4; clone_size: -; cdr3_aa: ASSDSIGASGRYTGELF
j_call: TRBJ1-2; d_call: -; v_call: TRBV9; clone_size: -; cdr3_aa: ASSSAKRGGNYGYT
j_call: TRBJ1-5; d_call: -; v_call: TRBV5-8; clone_size: -; cdr3_aa: ASSLVGAGDQPQH
j_call: TRBJ2-5; d_call: -; v_call: TRBV6-6; clone_size: -; cdr3_aa: ASSYRGAQETQY
j_call: TRBJ1-1; d_call: TRBD1; v_call: TRBV4-2; clone_size: -; cdr3_aa: ASSPGTGMNTEAF
j_call: TRBJ2-7; d_call: -; v_call: TRBV6-6; clone_size: -; cdr3_aa: ASNPSPSYEQY
j_call: TRBJ2-1; d_call: TRBD1; v_call: TRBV6-4; clone_size: few; cdr3_aa: ASSGGQGSYNEQF
j_call: TRBJ2-3; d_call: -; v_call: TRBV7-9; clone_size: -; cdr3_aa: ASSLVDQLPDTQY
j_call: TRBJ1-1; d_call: -; v_call: TRBV6-4; clone_size: -; cdr3_aa: ASSEDRNTEAF
j_call: TRBJ2-1; d_call: -; v_call: TRBV7-2; clone_size: -; cdr3_aa: ASSLEVRVSYNEQF
j_call: TRBJ1-1; d_call: -; v_call: TRBV2; clone_size: few; cdr3_aa: ASSENGGTEAF
j_call: TRBJ1-4; d_call: -; v_call: TRBV7-9; clone_size: -; cdr3_aa: ASSSLGGTNEKLF
j_call: TRBJ1-1; d_call: TRBD1; v_call: TRBV10-1; clone_size: -; cdr3_aa: ASRAGGADTEAF
j_call: TRBJ2-1; d_call: -; v_call: TRBV29-1; clone_size: -; cdr3_aa: SVEPSSYNEQF
j_call: TRBJ1-2; d_call: -; v_call: TRBV5-1; clone_size: -; cdr3_aa: ASSGGQPQSSYGYT
j_call: TRBJ1-1; d_call: -; v_call: TRBV20-1; clone_size: -; cdr3_aa: SRRVNTEAF
j_call: TRBJ2-7; d_call: TRBD1; v_call: TRBV19; clone_size: -; cdr3_aa: ASSMDRGSYYEQY
j_call: TRBJ2-7; d_call: -; v_call: TRBV18; clone_size: few; cdr3_aa: ASSPSSYEQY
j_call: TRBJ1-2; d_call: TRBD1; v_call: TRBV6-4; clone_size: -; cdr3_aa: ASSEGSDRVYGYT
j_call: TRBJ1-5; d_call: TRBD1; v_call: TRBV7-8; clone_size: -; cdr3_aa: ASSLGQGKVGNQPQH
j_call: TRBJ1-5; d_call: -; v_call: TRBV2; clone_size: -; cdr3_aa: ASSFTFSNQPQH
j_call: TRBJ1-6; d_call: -; v_call: TRBV7-3; clone_size: -; cdr3_aa: ASSLQGTDSPLH
j_call: TRBJ1-2; d_call: TRBD1; v_call: TRBV5-4; clone_size: -; cdr3_aa: ASSSATRGTGYGYT
j_call: TRBJ1-2; d_call: TRBD1; v_call: TRBV28; clone_size: -; cdr3_aa: ASSLLDRVANYGYT
j_call: TRBJ2-4; d_call: -; v_call: TRBV19; clone_size: few; cdr3_aa: ASSISSGETKNIQY
j_call: TRBJ2-1; d_call: -; v_call: TRBV7-2; clone_size: -; cdr3_aa: ASSSTRGIEQF
j_call: TRBJ1-2; d_call: -; v_call: TRBV6-1; clone_size: -; cdr3_aa: ASSGSREGYGYT
j_call: TRBJ1-2; d_call: TRBD1; v_call: TRBV28; clone_size: -; cdr3_aa: ASSFGQGDGYT
j_call: TRBJ1-2; d_call: TRBD1; v_call: TRBV9; clone_size: -; cdr3_aa: ASSAGDRALGGYT
j_call: TRBJ2-3; d_call: TRBD1; v_call: TRBV7-9; clone_size: -; cdr3_aa: ASSPPSPRGGRDTQY
j_call: TRBJ2-7; d_call: TRBD1; v_call: TRBV30; clone_size: -; cdr3_aa: AWSTGQGLEY
j_call: TRBJ2-7; d_call: TRBD2; v_call: TRBV5-4; clone_size: -; cdr3_aa: ASSLGSGLAFGEQY
j_call: TRBJ2-3; d_call: TRBD2; v_call: TRBV27; clone_size: -; cdr3_aa: ASSPTVFSGIRDTQY
j_call: TRBJ2-1; d_call: TRBD2; v_call: TRBV5-1; clone_size: -; cdr3_aa: ASSSKLAGGPTTASYNEQF
j_call: TRBJ2-5; d_call: TRBD1; v_call: TRBV28; clone_size: -; cdr3_aa: ASSSFAGTVQEETQY
j_call: TRBJ1-2; d_call: -; v_call: TRBV2; clone_size: -; cdr3_aa: ASSERQLANYGYT
j_call: TRBJ2-3; d_call: TRBD2; v_call: TRBV9; clone_size: -; cdr3_aa: ASSVPLAGGPDTQY
j_call: TRBJ2-7; d_call: -; v_call: TRBV28; clone_size: few; cdr3_aa: ASSYTSYEQY